This TCR beta chain derives from a study of blood T cell repertoires in COVID-19. In the study overall: T cells, B-cell-depleted T cells, or PBMCs provided the cDNA or gDNA that served as material.

V was shortened by 3 bases and J by 1 base, with 9 bases between the two germline ends. This CDR3 region has 15 residues. CDR1 and CDR2 from the germline V gene are LNHDA and SQIVND (reference sequence). As handled by the study authors: Nucleated cell counts were estimated from reference gene primer amplification. Sequenced by immunoSEQ multiplex PCR; TCRdb stores in-frame clones only, minus some. That table furnishes V, J and clone size, whereas the DNA furnished D and trimming. The sample gives over 50,000 clones, approximately 84% of which show up once; 11% to 15% is in the top ten. The chain recombines TRBV19 with TRBJ2-2; a possible D gene is TRBD1 (6 bases). The sequence came from a human donor in a cohort sampled during active COVID-19. The sample comprised peripheral blood. CDR3 amino acids: CASSMGHRNTGELFF. The CDR3 nucleotides read TGTGCCAGTAGTATGGGACACCGGAACACCGGGGAGCTGTTTTTT. Full variable domain (rest looked up from reference TRBV19 and TRBJ2-2): DGGITQSPKYLFRKEGQNVTLSCEQNLNHDAMYWYRQDPGQGLRLIYYSQIVNDFQKGDIAEGYSVSREKKESFPLTVTSAQKNPTAFYLCASSMGHRNTGELFFGEGSRLTVL.